This T cell receptor (beta chain) was found in a study of blood T cell repertoires in COVID-19. At the level of the study: COVID-19 samples from acute and convalescent phases originated in the United States, Italy and Spain.

Looked up from germline, CDR1 is SGHKS and CDR2 is YYEKEE (reference sequence). V shed 2 bases and J shed 15 bases, with 15 bases lying between them. This CDR3 spans 12 amino acids. The data were produced by immunoSEQ multiplex PCR, yet TCRdb's version contains in-frame clones alone and is incomplete. The table lists fewer than 30,000 clones, around 93% of them singletons. The sequence came from a human donor in a cohort sampled during active COVID-19. The chain is built from TRBV5-5 and TRBJ2-1, with TRBD1 as a possible D gene (5 bases). The specimen was peripheral blood. For the CDR3, the DNA is TGTGCCAGCAGCTTACAGGACATGCAGCCGTTCTTC. Translated: CASSLQDMQPFF.